This is a list of T cell receptor beta chains from one sample in a study of T cells of healthy individuals. TCRdb fed the 5' RACE reads into MiXCR, producing one record per CDR3 protein. The sample shows 60,000 to 70,000 distinct CDR3 sequences, under 20% of them seen only once. The receptors originated from a human donor in good health. CDR3s include the opening cysteine and the closing phenylalanine or tryptophan. D genes are given only for firm matches. Part of the rows lack a size; the others show once, few, many or a class for expanded clones.

V	J	size	D	CDR3	DNA
TRBV29-1	TRBJ1-6	-	TRBD1	CSVRDRVSSPLHF	TGCAGCGTTCGGGACAGGGTTAGTTCACCCCTCCACTTT
TRBV5-1	TRBJ1-4	few	-	CASSLVTREEKLFF	TGCGCCAGCAGCTTGGTGACCAGAGAGGAAAAACTGTTTTTT
TRBV5-1	TRBJ2-7	-	TRBD2	CASRSQRENEQYF	TGCGCCAGCAGATCCCAGCGGGAAAACGAGCAGTACTTC
TRBV12-3/TRBV12-4	TRBJ1-2	-	TRBD1	CASSSDRGLGYTF	TGTGCCAGCAGTTCGGACAGGGGGCTCGGCTACACCTTC
TRBV5-1	TRBJ2-1	-	TRBD2	CASSLREGDEQFF	TGCGCCAGCAGCCTCAGGGAGGGCGATGAGCAGTTCTTC
TRBV9	TRBJ2-5	-	-	CASSVAPQPQETKYF	TGTGCCAGCAGCGTAGCCCCGCAGCCCCAAGAGACCAAGTACTTC
TRBV28	TRBJ2-7	many	-	CASSRGTAWYEQYF	TGTGCCAGCAGTCGGGGGACAGCTTGGTACGAGCAGTACTTC
TRBV29-1	TRBJ2-2	many	-	CSIGGENTGELFF	TGCAGCATAGGGGGTGAGAACACCGGGGAGCTGTTTTTT
TRBV10-2	TRBJ2-7	many	TRBD1	CASSGEDRVVYEQYF	TGCGCCAGCAGTGGTGAGGACAGGGTTGTCTACGAGCAGTACTTC
TRBV27	TRBJ2-5	few	TRBD1	CASSLRPDRGKETQYF	TGTGCCAGCAGTTTGAGGCCGGACAGGGGAAAGGAGACCCAGTACTTC
TRBV12-3/TRBV12-4	TRBJ1-3	-	TRBD1	CASSFTGTGRNTIYF	TGTGCCAGCAGTTTTACCGGGACAGGGAGAAACACCATATATTTT
TRBV9	TRBJ2-7	-	TRBD1	CASSASDRGIGEQYF	TGTGCCAGCAGCGCATCGGACAGGGGAATAGGGGAGCAGTACTTC
TRBV28	TRBJ1-1	-	-	CASPRGTEAFF	TGTGCCAGCCCCCGCGGCACTGAAGCTTTCTTT
TRBV10-3	TRBJ2-3	many	TRBD1	CAISKGGVTDTQYF	TGTGCCATCAGTAAAGGGGGCGTAACAGATACGCAGTATTTT
TRBV10-3	TRBJ1-1	medium-sized	-	CAIRDPDGNEAFF	TGTGCCATCAGGGACCCCGACGGAAATGAAGCTTTCTTT
TRBV5-1	TRBJ2-2	few	-	CASSLGRRELFF	TGCGCCAGCAGCTTGGGCCGGAGGGAGCTGTTTTTT
TRBV4-2	TRBJ2-7	-	TRBD2	CASSQEKLGLAGGLKNEQYF	TGTGCCAGCAGCCAAGAAAAGCTAGGACTAGCGGGGGGGCTTAAGAACGAGCAGTACTTC
TRBV7-9	TRBJ2-3	-	TRBD2	CASSLRVHSGRSADTQYF	TGTGCCAGCAGCTTAAGGGTCCATAGCGGGCGCAGCGCAGATACGCAGTATTTT
TRBV5-5	TRBJ1-6	many	-	CASSFNSPLHF	TGTGCCAGCAGCTTTAATTCACCCCTCCACTTT
TRBV10-3	TRBJ2-1	-	TRBD2	CAISESSSGGSYNEQFF	TGTGCCATCAGTGAGTCGAGTAGCGGGGGCTCCTACAATGAGCAGTTCTTC
TRBV4-2	TRBJ2-5	many	-	CASSQGGETQYF	TGTGCCAGCAGCCAAGGGGGCGAGACCCAGTACTTC
TRBV27	TRBJ1-6	few	-	CASSFTGNSPLHF	TGTGCCAGCAGTTTTACGGGGAATTCACCCCTCCACTTT